These T cell receptor beta chains were read from a single sample in a study of neurological immune-mediated disorders. Via MiXCR, TCRdb re-called the 5' RACE reads, giving one row per CDR3 protein. The repertoire has 69,000 or so distinct CDR3 sequences, approximately 5% of them found once; the top ten carry about 2.2%. The specimen sequenced was PBMCs. Source of these receptors: a woman aged 70-85 years with multiple sclerosis. The CDR3 runs from the conserved cysteine through the conserved F or W. A D gene is named only where the DNA matches it firmly. Clone size appears in some rows only: once, few, many, or a class for an expanded clone.

TGTGCCAGCAGCTTAGTAGGGTTTGATACGCAGTATTTT,CASSLVGFDTQYF,TRBV7-2,-,TRBJ2-3,13,many
TGTGCCAGCAGCGTAGAACTAGCGCCGTCCTACGAGCAGTACTTC,CASSVELAPSYEQYF,TRBV9,TRBD2,TRBJ2-7,15,many
TGTGCCAGCAGTTTTTGGCAGGCCTCCTCCTACAATGAGCAGTTCTTC,CASSFWQASSYNEQFF,TRBV27,-,TRBJ2-1,16,many
TGCAGCGTTTCGAGGGTCACTGAAGCTTTCTTT,CSVSRVTEAFF,TRBV29-1,-,TRBJ1-1,11,many
TGTGCCAGCGTCGGGACTAGCGGGACCTACGAGCAGTACTTC,CASVGTSGTYEQYF,TRBV7-2,TRBD2,TRBJ2-7,14,many
TGTGCCAGCAAGGAGGGTTATAGCAATCAGCCCCAGCATTTT,CASKEGYSNQPQHF,TRBV6-6,-,TRBJ1-5,14,many
TGTGCCAGCAGAAGAGCGGGAGCCAGCACAGATACGCAGTATTTT,CASRRAGASTDTQYF,TRBV6-2/TRBV6-3,TRBD2,TRBJ2-3,15,-
TGTGTCACATACCGGGCTAGCGGGAGGGCCATTTCAGATACGCAGTATTTT,CVTYRASGRAISDTQYF,TRBV6-5,TRBD2,TRBJ2-3,17,many
TGCAGTGCAGGGACAGGGAGAATTAACACTGAAGCTTTCTTT,CSAGTGRINTEAFF,TRBV20-1,TRBD1,TRBJ1-1,14,many
TGCGCCAGCAGGTACCAGGGGGGCACTGAAGCTTTCTTT,CASRYQGGTEAFF,TRBV5-1,TRBD1,TRBJ1-1,13,many
TGTGCCAGCAGCTTAGGGGTCCGTCGCACAGATACGCAGTATTTT,CASSLGVRRTDTQYF,TRBV7-2,-,TRBJ2-3,15,few
TGTGCCAGCACTATAGGGTTTCGGCAAAGAGGAATGAACACTGAAGCTTTCTTT,CASTIGFRQRGMNTEAFF,TRBV7-2,-,TRBJ1-1,18,many
TGCAGTGCTAGAGATACAGGGCATCCCTACGAGCAGTACTTC,CSARDTGHPYEQYF,TRBV20-1,-,TRBJ2-7,14,-
TGTGCCAGCAGCTCATACACCGGGGAGCTGTTTTTT,CASSSYTGELFF,TRBV7-2,-,TRBJ2-2,12,many
TGTGCCAGCAGAAGAACTAGCGGGAGATCTTACAATGAGCAGTTCTTC,CASRRTSGRSYNEQFF,TRBV3-1,TRBD2,TRBJ2-1,16,many
TGTGCCAGCAGCGTAGTCGCGGGATTACACAGGAATGAGCAGTTCTTC,CASSVVAGLHRNEQFF,TRBV9,-,TRBJ2-1,16,many
TGCGCCAGCAGCCCCAAGCGGACTAGCGGACACTCCTACAATGAGCAGTTCTTC,CASSPKRTSGHSYNEQFF,TRBV5-1,TRBD2,TRBJ2-1,18,-
TGTGCCAGCAGCTTGGACTACCCGCCGTACGAGCAGTACTTC,CASSLDYPPYEQYF,TRBV5-6,-,TRBJ2-7,14,-
TGTGCCAGCGTAACCCAACTGAACACTGAAGCTTTCTTT,CASVTQLNTEAFF,TRBV6-1,-,TRBJ1-1,13,many
TGCAGTGCTAGGTGGACAGTACAAGAGACCCAGTACTTC,CSARWTVQETQYF,TRBV20-1,-,TRBJ2-5,13,many
TGTGCCACCAGTGATTTTGGAGAAAAGGGGAACAATGAGCAGTTCTTC,CATSDFGEKGNNEQFF,TRBV24-1,-,TRBJ2-1,16,many
TGTGCCAGCTCACCATGGGACGGCTCCTACAATGAGCAGTTCTTC,CASSPWDGSYNEQFF,TRBV18,-,TRBJ2-1,15,few